This entry lists 25 T cell receptor beta chains sequenced from one sample in a study of blood T cells in healthy people across ages. Using a J-beta primer mix together with a sample-barcoded 5' primer, a second PCR was run for about 7 to 12 cycles. TCRdb processed the 5' RACE reads anew with MiXCR; each CDR3 protein has one entry. Of 1.5 million to 2 million distinct CDR3 sequences listed, 49% are singletons. The sample taken for sequencing was blood. These receptors came from a middle-aged woman in good health.

A note on this clonotype: A single base separates this from a much larger clone, so it may be a read error. V is TRBV20-1 and J is TRBJ2-7; the D gene is possibly TRBD2 (5 bases). Germline-derived CDR1 and CDR2 are DFQATT and SNEGSKA (reference sequence). This CDR3 spans 11 amino acids. The CDR3 DNA is TGCGCCACGGGATCGAACTACGAGCAGTACTTC. It specifies CATGSNYEQYF.

The genes are TRBV5-1 and TRBJ1-2; D is ambiguous. From germline, CDR1 is SGHRS and CDR2 YFSETQ. V lost 4 bases and J lost 6, with 19 bases in between. This CDR3 spans 15 amino acids. The CDR3 loop is CASSGPTGSGNGYTF. The CDR3 DNA follows: TGCGCCAGCAGCGGGCCCACGGGATCGGGGAATGGCTACACCTTC. The full variable domain, in which reference TRBV5-1 and TRBJ1-2 provide the parts outside the CDR3, is KAGVTQTPRYLIKTRGQQVTLSCSPISGHRSVSWYQQTPGQGLQFLFEYFSETQRNKGNFPGRFSGRQFSNSRSEMNVSTLELGDSALYLCASSGPTGSGNGYTFGSGTRLTVV.

This clonotype was seen only a few times. The rearrangement links TRBV7-9 to TRBJ2-4, with D possibly being TRBD1 (7 bases). Trimming took off 8 bases at V and 1 base at J, with 12 bases between the two ends. The CDR3 runs 14 residues. Germline CDR1 reads SEHNR; CDR2 reads FQNEAQ (reference sequence). The CDR3 DNA follows: TGTGCCAGCCAGGAGGGGGCGGCCAAAAACATTCAGTACTTC. It yields the protein CASQEGAAKNIQYF.

This sequence joins TRBV6-1 and TRBJ2-5; 10 bases are shared with TRBD1. CDR3 length: 17 amino acids. With V trimmed by 5 bases and J by 8 bases, 17 bases remained unmatched. Germline-derived CDR1 and CDR2 are MNHNS and SASEGT. The CDR3 nucleotides are TGTGCCAGCAGTAGAGAACTCCCCGGGACAGGGGCAAGAACCCAGTACTTC. Its translation: CASSRELPGTGARTQYF.

This clonotype was counted only a few times. This chain uses TRBV5-1 with TRBJ2-1, with TRBD2 identical over 10 bases. V lost 6 bases to trimming and J lost 4 bases; unmatched junction nucleotides: 4. Germline-derived CDR1 and CDR2 are SGHRS and YFSETQ. The CDR3 runs to 14 residues. The CDR3 nucleotides are TGCGCCAGCACTAGCGGGGGAGAATACAATGAGCAGTTCTTC. Its protein is CASTSGGEYNEQFF.

The chain uses TRBV5-4 and TRBJ1-2; TRBD1 might be the D (5 bases). Looked up from germline, CDR1 is SGHNT and CDR2 is YYREEE (reference sequence). The CDR3 has 14 amino acids. V lost 6 bases and J 7 bases, leaving 19 bases between the germline ends. For the CDR3, the DNA is TGTGCCAGCACCACTGGCGAGGGGATGGGTGGCTACACCTTC. Protein sequence: CASTTGEGMGGYTF.

This chain joins TRBV20-1 and TRBJ1-5; D call uncertain. The CDR3 totals 14 residues. Trimming pared 0 bases from V and 2 bases from J, leaving 8 bases between. The germline V gene encodes CDR1 DFQATT and CDR2 SNEGSKA (reference sequence). The CDR3 loop is CSARDLQRNQPQHF. The CDR3 coding sequence is TGCAGTGCTAGAGATCTACAGCGCAATCAGCCCCAGCATTTT.

This clonotype has a handful of counts. This chain connects TRBV5-1 to TRBJ2-1; 9 positions match TRBD1. The CDR3 is made up of 15 amino acids. The V gene's germline CDR1 is SGHRS and CDR2 YFSETQ. J gave up 8 bases and V 4 bases, and 10 bases lay outside the gene matches. The CDR3 DNA sequence: TGCGCCAGCAGCGGTGGACAGGGGCCTTGGGATGAGCAGTTCTTC. It yields the protein CASSGGQGPWDEQFF. The entire variable domain, with the rest obtained from reference TRBV5-1 and TRBJ2-1, is as follows: KAGVTQTPRYLIKTRGQQVTLSCSPISGHRSVSWYQQTPGQGLQFLFEYFSETQRNKGNFPGRFSGRQFSNSRSEMNVSTLELGDSALYLCASSGGQGPWDEQFFGPGTRLTVL.

This chain joins TRBV5-6 and TRBJ1-2, with TRBD1 as a possible D gene (6 bases). Germline CDR1 reads SGHDT; CDR2 reads YYEEEE. The CDR3 has 12 residues. The V end lost 7 bases, the J end lost 5 bases, and 12 bases lay between the germline ends. CDR3 sequence (DNA): TGTGCCAGCCGCAAAGGACAGTATGGCTACACCTTC. This sequence encodes CASRKGQYGYTF.

The V and J genes are TRBV12-3 or TRBV12-4 and TRBJ2-7; TRBD2 aligns across 10 bases. The CDR3 has 16 residues. V trimming: 8 bases; J trimming: 7 bases; junction bases outside the gene matches: 17. The CDR3 nucleotides are TGTGCCAGCTCGTATAAGCGGGGGGGAGTCTACAATGAGCAGTACTTC. Translating it yields CASSYKRGGVYNEQYF.

This clonotype was seen many times. The V and J genes are TRBV20-1 and TRBJ2-6; TRBD2 matches at 11 bases. The CDR3 contains 18 residues. V shed 6 bases, J shed 0 bases, and the junction held 10 bases outside the gene matches. Germline-derived CDR1 and CDR2 are DFQATT and SNEGSKA (reference sequence). The CDR3: CSAKDLAGGSSGANVLTF. The DNA for the CDR3 is TGCAGTGCGAAAGACCTAGCGGGGGGTTCCTCTGGGGCCAACGTCCTGACTTTC.

The V gene is TRBV5-1, the J gene TRBJ1-2; a possible D gene is TRBD1 (5 bases). The CDR3 sequence is 14 residues long. Between the trimmed V and J ends, which lost 0 bases and 8 bases, there was a span of 14 bases. CDR1 SGHRS and CDR2 YFSETQ come from the germline V gene. The CDR3 protein is CASSLDGTSEGYTF. The CDR3 DNA reads as TGCGCCAGCAGCTTGGACGGGACCTCGGAGGGCTACACCTTC.

This chain links TRBV11-1 with TRBJ2-1; no reliable D call. Trimming pared 5 bases from V and 6 bases from J, leaving 17 bases between. The CDR3 totals 15 residues. Germline loops: CDR1 SGHAT, CDR2 FQDESV (reference sequence). CDR3 region: CASSTKKGTINEQFF. DNA for the CDR3: TGTGCCAGCAGCACTAAAAAGGGCACTATCAATGAGCAGTTCTTC.

The chain combines TRBV29-1 with TRBJ1-6; D unclear. This CDR3 has 13 residues. The V end lost 4 bases, the J end lost 10 bases, and 14 bases lay between the germline ends. Germline V lookup: CDR1 SQVTM, CDR2 ANQGSEA. The CDR3 here is CSVGEGIESPLHF. The CDR3 nucleotides read TGCAGCGTTGGAGAAGGGATCGAATCACCCCTCCACTTT.

The chain recombines TRBV28 with TRBJ2-5; TRBD1 agrees at 8 bases. Per germline, CDR1 MDHEN and CDR2 SYDVKM. The CDR3 runs 14 residues. The V and J ends lost 7 bases and 2 bases, in that order; junction bases with no gene match: 6. The CDR3 DNA reads TGTGCCAGCAAAAATACAGGGGGGCAAGAGACCCAGTACTTC. It yields the protein CASKNTGGQETQYF. The whole variable domain, filled in from reference TRBV28 and TRBJ2-5, reads DVKVTQSSRYLVKRTGEKVFLECVQDMDHENMFWYRQDPGLGLRLIYFSYDVKMKEKGDIPEGYSVSREKKERFSLILESASTNQTSMYLCASKNTGGQETQYFGPGTRLLVL.

The rearrangement uses TRBV20-1 and TRBJ2-1; 10 bases are a match to TRBD2. J was trimmed by 5 bases and V by 2 bases; bases with no gene match: 3. Per germline, CDR1 DFQATT and CDR2 SNEGSKA (reference sequence). The CDR3 consists of 14 residues. DNA for the CDR3: TGCAGTGCTAGAATAGCGGGGGGAAACAATGAGCAGTTCTTC. Encoded protein: CSARIAGGNNEQFF.

Ten or more counts support this clonotype. The V call is TRBV6-6, the J call TRBJ2-4; D gene ambiguous. TRBJ2-5 matches the DNA end more closely, so the J call is doubtful. Germline assignment: CDR1 MNHNY and CDR2 SVGAGI (reference sequence). CDR3 length equals 12 residues. CDR3 sequence reads: CASSYSVKTQYF. The CDR3 DNA sequence: TGTGCCAGCAGTTACTCGGTAAAGACCCAGTACTTC.

This clonotype was seen a few times. The chain carries TRBV28 and TRBJ2-5, with D possibly being TRBD2 (5 bases). CDR3 length: 16 residues. The germline V gene encodes CDR1 MDHEN and CDR2 SYDVKM. Trimming shortened V by 3 bases and J by 1 base, and 15 bases separated the two germline ends. The CDR3 here is CASSFSVSGGQETQYF. CDR3 DNA: TGTGCCAGCAGTTTTTCAGTAAGCGGCGGCCAAGAGACCCAGTACTTC. The whole variable domain, filled in from reference TRBV28 and TRBJ2-5, reads DVKVTQSSRYLVKRTGEKVFLECVQDMDHENMFWYRQDPGLGLRLIYFSYDVKMKEKGDIPEGYSVSREKKERFSLILESASTNQTSMYLCASSFSVSGGQETQYFGPGTRLLVL.

The rearrangement links TRBV11-2 to TRBJ2-5; D unclear. This CDR3 contains 13 residues. The germline V gene encodes CDR1 SGHAT and CDR2 FQNNGV. The germline V and J ends were trimmed by 6 bases and 3 bases, with 11 bases remaining between them. This chain's CDR3 is CASRQIKEETQYF. CDR3 coding DNA: TGTGCCAGCAGACAAATTAAAGAAGAGACCCAGTACTTC.

This clonotype appeared a few times. This chain joins TRBV4-2 and TRBJ2-7, with D unresolved. Trimming removed 0 bases from V and 4 bases from J, with 10 bases in between. The germline gives CDR1 LGHNA, CDR2 YNFKEQ. The CDR3 has 14 residues. The CDR3 is CASSQDEVGYEQYF. The DNA of the CDR3 is TGTGCCAGCAGCCAAGATGAAGTGGGTTACGAGCAGTACTTC.

The chain combines TRBV3-1 with TRBJ2-6, with D tentatively TRBD2 (6 bases). The CDR3 length is 15 residues. CDR1 is LGHDT, CDR2 YNNKEL, per germline (reference sequence). V shed 4 bases and J shed 3 bases, with 10 bases lying between them. The CDR3 region is CASSRPSVGANVLTF. The CDR3 bases are TGTGCCAGCAGCCGACCTAGCGTTGGGGCCAACGTCCTGACTTTC.

This chain joins TRBV7-2 and TRBJ2-5, with D maybe TRBD2 (6 bases). CDR3 length: 16 residues. Germline CDR1 and CDR2: SGHTA and FQGNSA. Between the trimmed V and J ends, which lost 5 bases and 1 base, there was a span of 17 bases. The CDR3 region is CASSLQVRGAQETQYF. CDR3 nucleotides: TGTGCCAGCAGCCTCCAGGTGCGCGGGGCCCAAGAGACCCAGTACTTC.

The rearrangement joins TRBV15 to TRBJ2-3, with D hard to call. With 5 bases removed from V and 6 bases from J, the gap between germline ends came to 21 bases. Germline V gene sequence: CDR1 LNHNV, CDR2 YYDKDF (reference sequence). This CDR3 has 16 residues. The CDR3 is CATSATSSRLGDTQYF. The CDR3 nucleotides read TGTGCCACCAGCGCAACCTCATCCCGACTGGGGGATACGCAGTATTTT.

V usage is TRBV11-2 and J usage is TRBJ2-7; 7 bases align to TRBD1. Trimming cost V 5 bases and J 4 bases; bases outside gene matches: 8. Per the germline V gene, CDR1 is SGHAT and CDR2 is FQNNGV. This CDR3 contains 14 residues. The CDR3 coding sequence is TGTGCCAGCAGCCCATCGGGACAGTTTTACGAGCAGTACTTC. It yields the protein CASSPSGQFYEQYF.

A few counts support this clonotype. V usage is TRBV12-3 or TRBV12-4 and J usage is TRBJ1-4, with D maybe TRBD1 (6 bases). This CDR3 is built from 14 residues. V shed 5 bases and J shed 4 bases, with 11 bases lying between them. CDR3 nucleotide sequence: TGTGCCAGCAGTCGGACAGCCCATAATGAAAAACTGTTTTTT. Encoded protein: CASSRTAHNEKLFF.